This paragraph reports one T cell receptor (beta chain). The antigen remains undetermined. A read error may explain this, as a much larger clone is one base away. Presence of unique molecular identifiers characterized the TCR beta cDNA libraries. TCRdb re-called the PCR reads through MiXCR, storing one row per CDR3 protein. The sample contains around 190,000 distinct CDR3 sequences, around 30% of which appear only once. The sample belongs to a study of post-analysis software for immune sequencing data. Across the whole study: Relapsing-remitting, secondary progressive and progressive-relapsing courses of multiple sclerosis were included.

General study findings and limits: The study found TRBV5-6, TRBV5-1 and TRBV20-1 among roughly 5 TRBV segments more frequent in patients than controls. A significant reduction in normalized Chao1 diversity was observed in multiple sclerosis patients versus controls. Samples from a shared batch, those prepared together, strongly co-clustered by F measure.

The CDR3 spans 14 residues. The specimen sequenced was blood. The clonotype originates from a girl between 2 and 17 years old with multiple sclerosis. The chain recombines TRBV12-3 or TRBV12-4 with TRBJ2-1; 8 bases are shared with TRBD2. Written as DNA, the CDR3 is TGTGCCAGCAGTCCTAGCGGGTCCCGGTATGAGCGGTTCTTC. It yields the protein CASSPSGSRYERFF.